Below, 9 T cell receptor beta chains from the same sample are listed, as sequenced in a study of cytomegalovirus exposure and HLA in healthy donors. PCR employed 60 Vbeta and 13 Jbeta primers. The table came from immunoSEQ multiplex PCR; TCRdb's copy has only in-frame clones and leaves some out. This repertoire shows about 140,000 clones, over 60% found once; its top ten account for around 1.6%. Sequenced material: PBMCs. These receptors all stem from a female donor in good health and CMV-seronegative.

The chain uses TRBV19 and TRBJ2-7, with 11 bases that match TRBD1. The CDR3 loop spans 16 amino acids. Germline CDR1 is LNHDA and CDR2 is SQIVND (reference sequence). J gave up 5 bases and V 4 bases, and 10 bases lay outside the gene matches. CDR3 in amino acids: CASSKRTGGERDEQYF. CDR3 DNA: TGTGCCAGTAGTAAAAGGACAGGGGGCGAAAGGGACGAGCAGTACTTC.

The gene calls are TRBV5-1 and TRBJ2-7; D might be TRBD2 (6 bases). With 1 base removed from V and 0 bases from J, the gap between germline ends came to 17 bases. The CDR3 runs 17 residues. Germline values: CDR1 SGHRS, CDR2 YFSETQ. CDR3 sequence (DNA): TGCGCCAGCAGCTTGTTTTTAGCTAGCGCAAGCTCCTACGAGCAGTACTTC. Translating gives CASSLFLASASSYEQYF.

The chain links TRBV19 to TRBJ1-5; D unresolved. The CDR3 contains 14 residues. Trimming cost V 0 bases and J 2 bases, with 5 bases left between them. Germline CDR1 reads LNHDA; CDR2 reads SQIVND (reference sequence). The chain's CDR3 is CASSIDLGNQPQHF. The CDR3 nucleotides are TGTGCCAGTAGTATAGATCTTGGCAATCAGCCCCAGCATTTT. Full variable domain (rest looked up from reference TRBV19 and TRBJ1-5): DGGITQSPKYLFRKEGQNVTLSCEQNLNHDAMYWYRQDPGQGLRLIYYSQIVNDFQKGDIAEGYSVSREKKESFPLTVTSAQKNPTAFYLCASSIDLGNQPQHFGDGTRLSIL.

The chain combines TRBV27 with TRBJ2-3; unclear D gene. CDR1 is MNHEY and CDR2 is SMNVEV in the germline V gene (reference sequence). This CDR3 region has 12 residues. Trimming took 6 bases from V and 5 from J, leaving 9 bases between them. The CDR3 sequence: CASSLRGDTQYF. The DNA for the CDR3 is TGTGCCAGCAGCCTAAGAGGAGATACGCAGTATTTT.

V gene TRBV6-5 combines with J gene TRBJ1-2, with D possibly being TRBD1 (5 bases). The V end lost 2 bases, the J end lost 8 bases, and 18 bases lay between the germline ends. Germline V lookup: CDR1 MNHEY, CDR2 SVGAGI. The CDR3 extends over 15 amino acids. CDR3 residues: CASSYNGGTQGGYTF. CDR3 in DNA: TGTGCCAGCAGTTACAACGGGGGAACCCAAGGGGGCTACACCTTC.

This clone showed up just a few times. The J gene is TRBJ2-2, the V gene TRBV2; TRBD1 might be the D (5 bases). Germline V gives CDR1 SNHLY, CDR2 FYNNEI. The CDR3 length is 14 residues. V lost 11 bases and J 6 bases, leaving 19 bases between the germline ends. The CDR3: CAYSGDSSAGELFF. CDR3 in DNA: TGTGCCTACTCTGGTGACAGTAGTGCCGGGGAGCTGTTTTTT.

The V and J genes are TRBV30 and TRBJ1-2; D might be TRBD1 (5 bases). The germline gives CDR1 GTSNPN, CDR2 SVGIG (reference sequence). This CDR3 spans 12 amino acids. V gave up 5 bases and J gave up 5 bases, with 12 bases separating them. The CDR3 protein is CAWGQGAYGYTF. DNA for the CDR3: TGTGCCTGGGGCCAAGGGGCGTATGGCTACACCTTC.

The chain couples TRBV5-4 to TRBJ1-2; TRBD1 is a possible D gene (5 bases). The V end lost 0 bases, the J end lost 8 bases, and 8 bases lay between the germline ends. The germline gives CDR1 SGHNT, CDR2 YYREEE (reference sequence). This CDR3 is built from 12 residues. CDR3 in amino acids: CASSLVGLGYTF. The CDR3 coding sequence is TGTGCCAGCAGCTTGGTGGGGCTCGGCTACACCTTC.

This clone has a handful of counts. CDR3 loop: CASSHPQSGDYGYTF. The CDR3 DNA reads TGTGCCAGCAGCCATCCACAGTCCGGGGACTATGGCTACACCTTC. V is TRBV4-2 and J is TRBJ1-2; D gene unclear. V was shortened by 3 bases and J by 3 bases, with 14 bases between the two germline ends. The CDR3 spans 15 residues. CDR1 LGHNA and CDR2 YNFKEQ come from the germline V gene.